The next 2 T cell receptor beta chains were all read from a single sample in a study of blood T cell repertoires in COVID-19. TCRdb's copy holds only in-frame clones and misses some; the assay was immunoSEQ multiplex PCR. The table lists around 310,000 clones, around 90% of them singletons, with around 0.93% in the top ten. Sequencing was carried out using peripheral blood. The receptors were gathered from a middle-aged woman with COVID-19, enrolled during active disease.

The V call is TRBV11-2, the J call TRBJ1-5; no firm D call. The germline V and J ends were trimmed by 0 bases and 5 bases, with 5 bases remaining between them. This CDR3 has 13 amino acids. In germline, CDR1 is SGHAT, CDR2 FQNNGV. The DNA for the CDR3 is TGTGCCAGCAGCTTAGATCAGTATCAGCCCCAGCATTTT. Translated: CASSLDQYQPQHF. The full variable domain, with the rest looked up from reference TRBV11-2 and TRBJ1-5, is EAGVAQSPRYKIIEKRQSVAFWCNPISGHATLYWYQQILGQGPKLLIQFQNNGVVDDSQLPKDRFSAERLKGVDSTLKIQPAKLEDSAVYLCASSLDQYQPQHFGDGTRLSIL.

The chain joins TRBV29-1 to TRBJ1-5, with 10 bases lining up with TRBD1. V was pared by 8 bases and J by 11 bases, with 9 bases of the junction left unmatched. Germline CDR1 reads SQVTM; CDR2 reads ANQGSEA. The length of the CDR3 is 12 residues. CDR3 bases: TGCAGCAGCCGGGACAGGGGCGGGTCCCAGCATTTT. This gives the protein CSSRDRGGSQHF. The variable domain in full, with the rest retrieved from reference TRBV29-1 and TRBJ1-5, is SAVISQKPSRDICQRGTSLTIQCQVDSQVTMMFWYRQQPGQSLTLIATANQGSEATYESGFVIDKFPISRPNLTFSTLTVSNMSPEDSSIYLCSSRDRGGSQHFGDGTRLSIL.